This TCR beta chain derives from a study of radiotherapy plus CTLA-4 blockade in lung cancer. At the level of the study: The study recorded objective responses in about 20% of patients and disease control in 31%.

Regarding the study as a whole: Radiotherapy plus ipilimumab was followed by expansion in blood of tumor-derived TCR clones. Best predicting response, reportedly, were early blood T cell clone dynamics, with interferon-beta.

Notes on this clone: Its antigen is not identified.

Clones were sequenced by immunoSEQ multiplex PCR, and TCRdb holds only the in-frame ones, with some missing. Counted here are roughly 88,000 clones, 83% occurring once; the ten biggest clones make up 0.65% to 0.9%. The study treated chemo-refractory metastatic non-small-cell lung cancer patients with focal radiation plus ipilimumab CTLA-4 blockade. This TCR came from a human donor with non-small cell lung cancer who had stable disease on radiotherapy plus ipilimumab. The material was peripheral blood, obtained from a patient treated with radiotherapy plus ipilimumab.

CDR3 sequence: CASSLAGGEQYF. Here the CDR3 DNA reads TGTGCCAGCAGCTTAGCAGGGGGCGAGCAGTACTTC. The chain combines TRBV7-9 with TRBJ2-7; weak D call: TRBD1 (6 bases). The germline V gene has CDR1 SEHNR and CDR2 FQNEAQ (reference sequence). Trimming took 0 bases from V and 6 from J, leaving 6 bases between them. This CDR3 has 12 amino acids.